Listed below are T cell receptor beta chains from one sample, sequenced in a study of T cells in Graves' hyperthyroidism and ophthalmopathy. TCRdb fed the multiplex PCR reads into MiXCR, producing one record per CDR3 protein. The sample carries 400,000 to 500,000 distinct CDR3 sequences, approximately 14% recorded once. The specimen was blood. The receptor source for this set is a man between 18 and 29 years old with Graves' ophthalmopathy. Both conserved end residues are part of each CDR3.

CDR3 length	J gene	V gene	CDR3 protein
16	TRBJ2-1	TRBV6-1	CASSPKSLTTYNEQFF
15	TRBJ2-2	TRBV18	CASSPRTDNTGELFF
16	TRBJ1-3	TRBV2	CASSVWRRKDGSTIYF
12	TRBJ2-7	TRBV6-1	CASSYAVYEQYF
15	TRBJ2-1	TRBV20-1	CSAREKRGSYNEQFF
15	TRBJ2-7	TRBV7-2	CASSLGQGTYYEQYF
13	TRBJ1-5	TRBV19	CASLQGSNQPQHF
14	TRBJ2-7	TRBV6-1	CASRSGTGPYEQYF
15	TRBJ2-1	TRBV5-1	CASSLGPGDYNEQFF
18	TRBJ2-7	TRBV27	CASSTRQGAASGNYEQYF
14	TRBJ2-5	TRBV20-1	CSARNPREIETQYF
16	TRBJ2-1	TRBV6-2/TRBV6-3	CASSSWTKSSYNEQFF
16	TRBJ1-1	TRBV9	CASSVATGGVYTEAFF
17	TRBJ2-1	TRBV5-6	CASEPAVGRSSYNEQFF
13	TRBJ1-1	TRBV7-6	CASSPMGQLPAFF
15	TRBJ2-7	TRBV12-3/TRBV12-4	CASSLGAGGGAEQYF
17	TRBJ2-1	TRBV27	CASSLFIGGSDYNEQFF
15	TRBJ1-2	TRBV6-5	CASSYFRTGTDGYTF
15	TRBJ1-1	TRBV5-4	CASSSKAVRNTEAFF
14	TRBJ2-7	TRBV3-1	CASSQVGKSYEQYF
14	TRBJ2-1	TRBV30	CAWRASGPYNEQFF
15	TRBJ1-1	TRBV2	CASSERDRVRTEAFF
13	TRBJ2-7	TRBV30	CAWSVRAGSEQYF
13	TRBJ2-5	TRBV6-1	CASSTGTGETQYF
11	TRBJ1-2	TRBV20-1	CSAGQIYGYTF
16	TRBJ2-4	TRBV19	CASSTLPRGTKNIQYF
12	TRBJ2-2	TRBV12-3/TRBV12-4	CASTHGAGELFF
16	TRBJ2-1	TRBV11-2	CASSYERGWGYNEQFF
14	TRBJ2-1	TRBV20-1	CSARVARAYNEQFF
15	TRBJ2-7	TRBV5-1	CASSSLTPGAYEQYF
11	TRBJ2-1	TRBV7-3	CASSLGSEQFF
11	TRBJ2-7	TRBV10-1	CASSENGVQYF
16	TRBJ1-1	TRBV5-1	CASSSNAGWVNTEAFF
12	TRBJ1-1	TRBV11-2	CASSYGATEAFF
13	TRBJ2-7	TRBV28	CASTTRGGYEQYF
15	TRBJ2-3	TRBV27	CASSLALRSTDTQYF
16	TRBJ2-3	TRBV7-8	CASSLQTSGVTDTQYF
15	TRBJ1-1	TRBV12-3/TRBV12-4	CASRVPTVTNTEAFF
15	TRBJ1-5	TRBV12-3/TRBV12-4	CASNVDGYSNQPQHF
16	TRBJ2-1	TRBV24-1	CATSDFGLAGGGEQFF
15	TRBJ2-3	TRBV3-1	CASSLAGQDTDTQYF
14	TRBJ2-7	TRBV7-3	CASSFSAGDYEQYF
15	TRBJ2-7	TRBV5-1	CASSLDRTGGREQYF
15	TRBJ2-5	TRBV3-1	CASSHRDREQETQYF
15	TRBJ1-2	TRBV2	CASSWLGHGSYGYTF
14	TRBJ1-6	TRBV25-1	CASGMTGSNSPLHF
17	TRBJ1-3	TRBV29-1	CSVVLPPQAFSGNTIYF
17	TRBJ2-5	TRBV20-1	CSASVPPGTGRPETQYF
14	TRBJ2-1	TRBV5-1	CASSLGQGDDVQFF
13	TRBJ1-3	TRBV12-3/TRBV12-4	CASSDIFGNTIYF
12	TRBJ2-7	TRBV20-1	CSVVAGPYEQYF
15	TRBJ2-3	TRBV5-5	CASSLTDFNTDTQYF
14	TRBJ2-7	TRBV7-2	CASSPTPGAYEQYF
17	TRBJ2-2	TRBV3-1	CASSPGLAELNTGELFF
15	TRBJ1-4	TRBV5-1	CASSLGGSTNEKLFF
12	TRBJ1-1	TRBV29-1	CSVLAPNTEAFF
16	TRBJ2-1	TRBV15	CATSRSGQGSYNEQFF
15	TRBJ2-7	TRBV27	CASSSDGTGYYEQYF
12	TRBJ2-7	TRBV29-1	CSSGTSGGEQYF
11	TRBJ2-7	TRBV7-9	CAGGGSYEQYF